What follows is one TCR beta chain and its context. What it binds is unknown. 13 Jbeta primers and 60 Vbeta primers were used for the PCR. The repertoire was sequenced with immunoSEQ multiplex PCR; TCRdb's copy has only in-frame clones and lacks some. The sample shows about 190,000 clones, around 87% of them seen only once. This specimen comes from a study of cytomegalovirus exposure and HLA in healthy donors. Notes on the study in general: The majority of CMV-associated TCR beta chains were reported as apparently HLA-restricted in a later analysis.

Germline V lookup: CDR1 MNHEY, CDR2 SMNVEV (reference sequence). This CDR3 contains 15 residues. J gave up 6 bases and V 6 bases, and 9 bases lay outside the gene matches. The material sequenced was PBMCs. This TCR derives from a woman aged 18-29 years in good health and CMV-seronegative. V and J are TRBV27 and TRBJ2-3, with TRBD2 identical over 10 bases. CDR3 sequence reads: CASSPSGSRVDTQYF. DNA of the CDR3: TGTGCCAGCAGCCCTAGCGGGAGTAGGGTGGATACGCAGTATTTT.